Listed below are T cell receptor beta chains from one sample, sequenced in a study of identical twins. TCRdb fed the 5' RACE reads into MiXCR, producing one record per CDR3 protein. The sample has 300,000 to 400,000 distinct CDR3 sequences, roughly 9% seen once. The sequencing sample was made of naive T cells sorted from blood. The receptors originated from a woman aged 45-60 years in good health. Both conserved end residues are part of each CDR3. A D gene is named only where the DNA matches it firmly. Rows may omit the clone size; those that give it use once, few, many or a size class.

V gene	D gene	clone size	J gene	CDR3 protein	CDR3 DNA
TRBV4-1	TRBD2	many	TRBJ2-1	CASSAAGREKNYEQFF	TGCGCCAGCAGCGCCGCGGGGCGGGAGAAGAACTATGAGCAGTTCTTC
TRBV28	.	.	TRBJ2-5	CASSLSPGETQYF	TGTGCCAGCAGTTTAAGCCCCGGAGAGACCCAGTACTTC
TRBV11-2	.	few	TRBJ2-3	CASSPYGNTQYF	TGTGCCAGCAGCCCGTACGGAAATACGCAGTATTTT
TRBV5-5	.	.	TRBJ2-5	CASSSSDRKETQYF	TGTGCCAGCAGCTCTTCGGACCGAAAAGAGACCCAGTACTTC
TRBV2	.	.	TRBJ1-1	CASGLLWTEAFF	TGTGCCAGCGGACTTTTGTGGACTGAAGCTTTCTTT
TRBV5-1	.	many	TRBJ1-2	CASSLVPAVYGYTF	TGCGCCAGCAGCTTGGTGCCAGCGGTCTATGGCTACACCTTC
TRBV7-3	TRBD2	.	TRBJ2-3	CASARGGLTDTQYF	TGTGCCAGCGCCCGGGGGGGCCTCACAGATACGCAGTATTTT
TRBV5-6	.	few	TRBJ2-5	CASSSRISSLEETQYF	TGTGCCAGCAGCTCCAGGATCTCCTCTTTAGAAGAGACCCAGTACTTC
TRBV2	.	few	TRBJ1-1	CASSPGPGAEAFF	TGTGCCAGCAGTCCGGGGCCGGGGGCTGAAGCTTTCTTT
TRBV12-3/TRBV12-4	.	many	TRBJ2-1	CASSFVGVGSEQFF	TGTGCCAGCAGTTTCGTGGGGGTGGGGAGTGAGCAGTTCTTC
TRBV6-1	.	few	TRBJ1-1	CASSEIKRGNTEAFF	TGTGCCAGCAGTGAAATTAAAAGGGGGAACACTGAAGCTTTCTTT
TRBV12-3/TRBV12-4	TRBD1	many	TRBJ1-2	CASSHDRAPYGYTF	TGTGCCAGCAGCCATGACAGGGCGCCCTATGGCTACACCTTC
TRBV20-1	.	few	TRBJ2-5	CSARDAGMLETQYF	TGCAGTGCTAGAGATGCGGGCATGTTGGAGACCCAGTACTTC
TRBV2	TRBD2	.	TRBJ2-1	CASSVLLAIYNEQFF	TGTGCCAGCAGTGTCCTACTAGCGATCTACAATGAGCAGTTCTTC
TRBV24-1	.	few	TRBJ2-5	CATSEVGSPLHGAQYF	TGTGCCACCAGTGAGGTCGGGAGTCCCCTTCACGGGGCCCAGTACTTC
TRBV10-3	.	few	TRBJ2-4	CAISESPTVAKNIQYF	TGTGCCATCAGTGAGTCTCCGACCGTAGCCAAAAACATTCAGTACTTC
TRBV12-5	TRBD2	few	TRBJ2-5	CASQPFTSGREQETQYF	TGTGCTAGCCAACCCTTCACTAGCGGGAGAGAGCAAGAGACCCAGTACTTC
TRBV12-3/TRBV12-4	.	.	TRBJ2-1	CASSFRVQNNEQFF	TGTGCCAGCAGTTTTCGGGTTCAGAACAATGAGCAGTTCTTC
TRBV11-2	.	.	TRBJ2-6	CASSSRTAVSGANVLTF	TGTGCCAGCAGCTCCAGGACAGCGGTCTCTGGGGCCAACGTCCTGACTTTC
TRBV4-1	.	many	TRBJ1-5	CASSQDLWLDDSNQPQHF	TGCGCCAGCAGCCAAGATCTATGGTTGGACGATAGCAATCAGCCCCAGCATTTT
TRBV5-1	.	.	TRBJ2-2	CASSWGGRNTGELFF	TGCGCCAGCAGCTGGGGAGGACGGAACACCGGGGAGCTGTTTTTT
TRBV5-6	TRBD2	few	TRBJ2-1	CASSGWVAGYEQFF	TGTGCCAGCAGCGGCTGGGTAGCGGGGTATGAGCAGTTCTTC
TRBV2	.	few	TRBJ2-1	CASKADSYNEQFF	TGTGCCAGCAAGGCCGACTCCTACAATGAGCAGTTCTTC
TRBV7-8	.	few	TRBJ2-7	CASTLRAGPYEQYF	TGTGCCAGCACCCTACGTGCGGGACCCTACGAGCAGTACTTC
TRBV5-1	TRBD2	few	TRBJ2-5	CASSLAPGGGETQYF	TGCGCCAGCAGCTTGGCCCCGGGAGGGGGAGAGACCCAGTACTTC
TRBV6-5	.	.	TRBJ1-1	CASSYGTSNTEAFF	TGTGCCAGCAGTTACGGGACGTCCAACACTGAAGCTTTCTTT
TRBV5-1	.	few	TRBJ2-5	CASSLLMETQYF	TGCGCCAGCAGCTTGCTCATGGAGACCCAGTACTTC
TRBV10-3	.	.	TRBJ1-2	CAISELGVRGRGYTF	TGTGCCATCAGTGAGTTGGGGGTCAGGGGACGAGGCTACACCTTC
TRBV6-5	TRBD1	.	TRBJ1-2	CASSYSWGQGGGYTF	TGTGCCAGCAGTTACTCGTGGGGACAGGGTGGAGGCTACACCTTC
TRBV12-3/TRBV12-4	.	few	TRBJ2-1	CASSPTGVEQFF	TGTGCCAGCAGCCCTACGGGAGTTGAGCAGTTCTTC
TRBV7-2	TRBD2	few	TRBJ2-3	CASSLVVTSGDTQYF	TGTGCCAGCAGCTTAGTTGTGACTAGCGGGGATACGCAGTATTTT
TRBV5-1	.	many	TRBJ2-4	CASSLDPTVTNIQYF	TGCGCCAGCAGCTTGGATCCAACCGTTACAAACATTCAGTACTTC
TRBV5-1	.	few	TRBJ1-3	CASSSRGGNTIYF	TGCGCCAGCAGCTCCAGAGGGGGAAACACCATATATTTT
TRBV6-2/TRBV6-3	.	few	TRBJ2-1	CASSAIPSGASYNEQFF	TGTGCCAGCAGCGCGATCCCGAGCGGAGCCTCCTACAATGAGCAGTTCTTC
TRBV24-1	.	.	TRBJ2-3	CATSDGLADTQYF	TGTGCCACCAGTGACGGGCTAGCAGATACGCAGTATTTT
TRBV4-1	.	.	TRBJ2-1	CASSQPVRSRSYNEQFF	TGCGCCAGCAGCCAACCAGTGAGATCCCGATCCTACAATGAGCAGTTCTTC
TRBV3-1	.	few	TRBJ2-1	CASSQDLLANEQFF	TGTGCCAGCAGCCAAGATCTACTAGCTAATGAGCAGTTCTTC
TRBV3-1	.	.	TRBJ2-7	CASSPSPVQGYDQYF	TGTGCCAGCAGCCCCAGTCCGGTACAGGGCTACGACCAGTACTTC
TRBV4-1	.	few	TRBJ1-5	CASSQADRQPQHF	TGCGCCAGCAGCCAAGCCGACAGGCAGCCCCAGCATTTT
TRBV27	.	.	TRBJ2-2	CASSLSVGGLLTGELFF	TGTGCCAGCAGTTTATCTGTAGGGGGGCTTTTAACCGGGGAGCTGTTTTTT